The 2 T cell receptor beta chains reported below all come from one sample, sequenced in a study of vaccination effects on CD4 cells after COVID-19. These receptors' targets are unknown. Antigen-specific CD4+ T cell clonotypes were called by their expansion after viral peptide-pool culture in ViraFEST. Researchers isolated CD4+ T cells once roughly nine days of culture had elapsed. BNT162b2 vaccine or mRNA-1273 vaccine was given to participants in two doses. Repertoires were generated with immunoSEQ multiplex PCR, while TCRdb's copy carries only in-frame clones and drops some. Of tens of thousands of clones listed, 74% are singletons. The sequencing used CD4+ T cells from PBMCs cultured with HCoV-229E spike peptides, collected after COVID-19 vaccination. Every receptor here comes from a human donor who received a COVID-19 vaccine.

This clone has only a few counts. The chain recombines TRBV10-1 with TRBJ1-1, with D maybe TRBD1 (5 bases). CDR1 WNHNN and CDR2 SYGVQD come from the germline V gene (reference sequence). The length of the CDR3 is 14 residues. Trimming removed 1 base from V and 6 bases from J, with 12 bases in between. The CDR3 DNA sequence: TGCGCCAGCAGTGAGTGGCAGGGAAACGCTGAAGCTTTCTTT. Its protein is CASSEWQGNAEAFF.

This clone was seen a single time. The V and J genes are TRBV18 and TRBJ2-7, with D possibly being TRBD1 or TRBD2 (5 bases each). CDR1 KGHSH and CDR2 LQKENI come from the germline V gene. The germline V and J ends were trimmed by 1 base and 1 base, with 8 bases remaining between them. The CDR3 covers 14 residues. DNA for the CDR3: TGTGCCAGCTCACCACAGGGGAGATCCTACGAGCAGTACTTC. Amino acid sequence: CASSPQGRSYEQYF.